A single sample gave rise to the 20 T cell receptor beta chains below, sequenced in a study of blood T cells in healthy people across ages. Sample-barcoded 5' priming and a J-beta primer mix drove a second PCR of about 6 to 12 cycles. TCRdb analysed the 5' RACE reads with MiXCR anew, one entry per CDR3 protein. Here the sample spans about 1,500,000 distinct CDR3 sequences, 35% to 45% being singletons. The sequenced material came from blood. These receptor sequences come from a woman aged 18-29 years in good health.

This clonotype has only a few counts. The DNA of the CDR3 is TGTGCCAGCAGCTCAAGGACTAGCGGGAGGTTAGATACGCAGTATTTT. This codes for CASSSRTSGRLDTQYF. The genes are TRBV7-2 and TRBJ2-3; 14 nucleotides line up with TRBD2. This CDR3 comprises 16 residues. Germline CDR1 SGHTA, CDR2 FQGNSA. V trimming: 4 bases; J trimming: 5 bases; junction bases outside the gene matches: 5.

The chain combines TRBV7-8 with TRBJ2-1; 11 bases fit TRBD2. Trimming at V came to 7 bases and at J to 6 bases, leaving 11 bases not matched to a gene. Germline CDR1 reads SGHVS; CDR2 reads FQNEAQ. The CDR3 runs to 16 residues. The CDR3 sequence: CASNPQPSGGSNEQFF. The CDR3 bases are TGTGCCAGCAACCCCCAGCCTAGCGGGGGGAGCAATGAGCAGTTCTTC.

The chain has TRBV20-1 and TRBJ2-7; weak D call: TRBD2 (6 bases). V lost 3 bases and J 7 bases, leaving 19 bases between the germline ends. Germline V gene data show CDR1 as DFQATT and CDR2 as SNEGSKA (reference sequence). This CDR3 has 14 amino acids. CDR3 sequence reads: CSASGSEGPGEQYF. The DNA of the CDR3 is TGCAGTGCTAGTGGCTCGGAGGGCCCGGGAGAGCAGTACTTC.

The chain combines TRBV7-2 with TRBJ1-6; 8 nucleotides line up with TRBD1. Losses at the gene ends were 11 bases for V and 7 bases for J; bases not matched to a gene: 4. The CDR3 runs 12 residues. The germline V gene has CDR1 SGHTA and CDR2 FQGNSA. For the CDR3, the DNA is TGTGCCGTTAGGACAGGGAATTCACCCCTCCACTTT. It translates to CAVRTGNSPLHF.

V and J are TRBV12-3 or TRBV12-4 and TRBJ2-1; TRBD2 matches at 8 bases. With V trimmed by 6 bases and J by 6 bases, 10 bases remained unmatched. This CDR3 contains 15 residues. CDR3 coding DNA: TGTGCCAGCAGCCCCGGGAGGGCAGGGAGCAATGAGCAGTTCTTC. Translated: CASSPGRAGSNEQFF.

The CDR3 DNA sequence: TGTGCCAGCAGTAGGACAGTACGTCAGCCCCAGCATTTT. This translates into CASSRTVRQPQHF. The genes are TRBV6-5 and TRBJ1-5; perhaps TRBD1 as D (6 bases). Germline V CDR1 and CDR2: MNHEY, SVGAGI. The CDR3 has 13 amino acids. Trimming removed 5 bases at V and 6 bases at J, with 11 bases between.

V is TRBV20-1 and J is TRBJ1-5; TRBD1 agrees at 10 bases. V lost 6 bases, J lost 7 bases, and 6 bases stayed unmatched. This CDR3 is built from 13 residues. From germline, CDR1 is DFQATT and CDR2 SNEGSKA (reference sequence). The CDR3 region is CSAEDRGGQPQHF. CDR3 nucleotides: TGCAGTGCAGAGGACAGGGGGGGACAGCCCCAGCATTTT.

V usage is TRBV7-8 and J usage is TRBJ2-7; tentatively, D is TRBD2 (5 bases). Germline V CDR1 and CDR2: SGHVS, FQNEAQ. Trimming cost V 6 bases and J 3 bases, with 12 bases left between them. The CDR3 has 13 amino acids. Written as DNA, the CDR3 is TGTGCCAGCAGACGGGGAGTTGGCTACGAGCAGTACTTC. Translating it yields CASRRGVGYEQYF.

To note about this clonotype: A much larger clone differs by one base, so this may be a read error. This CDR3 is CASSVKNQETQFF. The CDR3 nucleotides are TGTGCCAGCAGTGTTAAAAACCAAGAGACCCAGTTCTTC. The chain recombines TRBV2 with TRBJ2-1; unclear D gene. Germline V gene data show CDR1 as SNHLY and CDR2 as FYNNEI. Trimming took 4 bases from V and 13 from J, leaving 17 bases between them. CDR3 length equals 13 residues.

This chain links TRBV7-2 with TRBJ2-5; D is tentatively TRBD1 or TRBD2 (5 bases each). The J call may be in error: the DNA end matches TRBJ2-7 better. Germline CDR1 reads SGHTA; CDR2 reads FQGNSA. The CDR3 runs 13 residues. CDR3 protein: CASGTENAYEQYF. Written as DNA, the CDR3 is TGTGCCAGCGGGACGGAGAACGCCTACGAGCAGTACTTC.

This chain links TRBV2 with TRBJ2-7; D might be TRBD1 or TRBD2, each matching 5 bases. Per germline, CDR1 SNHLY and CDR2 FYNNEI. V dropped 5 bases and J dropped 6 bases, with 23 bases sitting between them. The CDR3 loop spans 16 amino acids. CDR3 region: CASSLTWDPGASEQYF. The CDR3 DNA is TGTGCCAGCAGTCTAACCTGGGACCCCGGGGCCTCCGAGCAGTACTTC.

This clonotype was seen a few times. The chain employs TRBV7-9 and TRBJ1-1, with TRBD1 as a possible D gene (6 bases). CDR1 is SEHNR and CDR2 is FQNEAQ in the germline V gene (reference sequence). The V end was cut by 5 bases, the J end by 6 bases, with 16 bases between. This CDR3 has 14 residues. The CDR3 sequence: CASSPQDSGPEAFF. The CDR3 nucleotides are TGTGCCAGCAGCCCACAGGACAGTGGCCCTGAAGCTTTCTTT.

The CDR3 sequence is CASSSRNRGAYGYTF. The CDR3 DNA reads TGCGCCAGCAGCTCACGTAATCGGGGGGCTTATGGCTACACCTTC. The rearrangement links TRBV4-1 to TRBJ1-2; weak D call: TRBD1 (6 bases). V lost 5 bases, J lost 5 bases, and 18 bases lay in between. Germline CDR1 and CDR2: MGHRA and YSYEKL. The CDR3 contains 15 residues.

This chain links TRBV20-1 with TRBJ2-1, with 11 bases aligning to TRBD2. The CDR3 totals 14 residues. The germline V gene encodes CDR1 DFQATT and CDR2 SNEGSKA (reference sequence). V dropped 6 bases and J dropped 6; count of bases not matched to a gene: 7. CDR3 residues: CSARLAGGTNEQFF. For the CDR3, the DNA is TGCAGTGCGCGGCTAGCGGGGGGCACCAATGAGCAGTTCTTC.

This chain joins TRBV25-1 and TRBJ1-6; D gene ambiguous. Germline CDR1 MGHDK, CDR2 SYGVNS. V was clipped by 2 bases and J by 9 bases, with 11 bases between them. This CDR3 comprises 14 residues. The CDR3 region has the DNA TGTGCCAGCAGTGAAGCGGGGAGTGGTTCACCCCTCCACTTT. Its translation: CASSEAGSGSPLHF.

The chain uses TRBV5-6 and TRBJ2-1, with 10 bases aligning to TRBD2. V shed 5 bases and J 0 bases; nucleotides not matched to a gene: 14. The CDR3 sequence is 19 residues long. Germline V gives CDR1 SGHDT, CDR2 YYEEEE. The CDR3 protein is CASSPTSGRITSSYNEQFF. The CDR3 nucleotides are TGTGCCAGCAGTCCGACTAGCGGGCGAATTACGAGCTCCTACAATGAGCAGTTCTTC.

The CDR3, as DNA: TGTGCCAGCTCACCGGGGGACAGCACCGGGGAGCTGTTTTTT. Translated, it gives CASSPGDSTGELFF. The chain links TRBV18 to TRBJ2-2, with 7 bases fitting TRBD1. V dropped 3 bases and J dropped 4; count of bases not matched to a gene: 2. The CDR3 has 14 amino acids. The germline V gene encodes CDR1 KGHSH and CDR2 LQKENI. Together with reference TRBV18 and TRBJ2-2, the CDR3 gives the full variable domain: NAGVMQNPRHLVRRRGQEARLRCSPMKGHSHVYWYRQLPEEGLKFMVYLQKENIIDESGMPKERFSAEFPKEGPSILRIQQVVRGDSAAYFCASSPGDSTGELFFGEGSRLTVL.

The CDR3 here is CASSVQPTDTQYF. CDR3 nucleotides: TGTGCCAGCTCAGTGCAGCCCACAGATACGCAGTATTTT. This rearrangement joins TRBV18 to TRBJ2-3; D call uncertain. Per germline, CDR1 KGHSH and CDR2 LQKENI. Between the trimmed V and J ends, which lost 5 bases and 2 bases, there was a span of 8 bases. The CDR3 has 13 residues.

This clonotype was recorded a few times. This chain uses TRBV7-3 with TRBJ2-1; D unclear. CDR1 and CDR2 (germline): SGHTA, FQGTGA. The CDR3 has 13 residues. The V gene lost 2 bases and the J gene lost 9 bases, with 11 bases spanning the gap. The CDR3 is CASSLGPQGEQFF. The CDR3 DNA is TGTGCCAGCAGCTTAGGGCCCCAAGGTGAGCAGTTCTTC.

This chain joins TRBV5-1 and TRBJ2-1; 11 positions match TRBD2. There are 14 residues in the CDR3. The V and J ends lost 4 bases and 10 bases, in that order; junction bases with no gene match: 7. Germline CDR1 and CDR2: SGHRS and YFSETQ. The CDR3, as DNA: TGCGCCAGCAGCCCCCGACTAGCGGGAAAGGAGCAGTTCTTC. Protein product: CASSPRLAGKEQFF.